Reported below is one TCR beta chain. Its cognate antigen is unknown. The CDR3 totals 15 residues. Trimming left V 1 base short and J 8 bases short, with 15 bases between. The germline gives CDR1 SGHTA, CDR2 FQGTGA. Generated by immunoSEQ multiplex PCR, the TCRdb table keeps only in-frame clones and is missing some. The sample yields about 17,000 clones, approximately 88% seen once. The entry originates in a study of EBV T-cell therapy then PD-1 blockade in nasopharyngeal carcinoma. Noted treatment: AdE1-LMPpoly-expanded autologous EBV-specific T-cell therapy followed by anti-PD-1 nivolumab. The clonotype originates from a man in his forties or fifties with nasopharyngeal carcinoma. The sequencing here drew on CD8+ T cells from blood, taken at day 0 from a patient whose treatment included autologous EBV-specific T cells and nivolumab. The chain employs TRBV7-3 and TRBJ2-4; D not resolved. The DNA for the CDR3 is TGTGCCAGCAGCTTAATGGCGGTGGAAGGAGACATTCAGTACTTC. The encoded protein is CASSLMAVEGDIQYF.